These 29 T cell receptor beta chains originate from one sample sequenced in a study. From the 5' RACE reads, TCRdb called clonotypes with MiXCR, one entry per CDR3 protein. Altogether 45,000 to 60,000 distinct CDR3 sequences are present, about 24% being singletons, with the ten largest covering 3% to 4%. Sequencing was carried out using tumor-infiltrating naive CD4+ T cells sorted from the breast tumor. Subset reported: naive CD4+ T cells, CD4+CD45RA+CD25-. The receptors were gathered from a female donor with breast cancer.

The J gene is TRBJ1-2, the V gene TRBV7-9, with no clear D. Germline lookup yields CDR1 SEHNR and CDR2 FQNEAQ (reference sequence). V lost 1 base and J lost 6, with 6 bases in between. CDR3 length: 12 amino acids. This CDR3 reads CASSLGADGYTF. For the CDR3, the DNA is TGTGCCAGCAGCTTAGGGGCCGATGGCTACACCTTC.

The rearrangement uses TRBV12-3 or TRBV12-4 and TRBJ2-2; TRBD2 is a possible D gene (5 bases). V was shortened by 4 bases and J by 1 base, with 7 bases between the two germline ends. The CDR3 extends over 14 amino acids. CDR3: CASSSSGNTGELFF. The CDR3, as DNA: TGTGCCAGCAGTTCGAGCGGGAACACCGGGGAGCTGTTTTTT.

V usage is TRBV20-1 and J usage is TRBJ2-4, with 15 nucleotides matching TRBD2. V lost 6 bases and J lost 1; bases outside the gene matches: 4. Germline V gives CDR1 DFQATT, CDR2 SNEGSKA (reference sequence). The CDR3 covers 16 residues. CDR3 loop: CSAPGTSGRAKNIQYF. The DNA for the CDR3 is TGCAGTGCCCCTGGGACTAGCGGGAGGGCCAAAAACATTCAGTACTTC.

The chain links TRBV7-2 to TRBJ1-1; D gene uncertain. The ends were cut back, 1 base at V and 8 bases at J, with 17 bases in the middle. Germline V CDR1 and CDR2: SGHTA, FQGNSA. This CDR3 is 15 amino acids long. Here the CDR3 DNA reads TGTGCCAGCAGCTTAGTGCCGGCAGGTATTTCGGAAGCTTTCTTT. It is translated as CASSLVPAGISEAFF.

The chain recombines TRBV6-6 with TRBJ2-3; TRBD1 might be the D (6 bases). Trimming took off 8 bases at V and 2 bases at J, with 11 bases between the two ends. CDR3 size: 13 residues. The V gene's germline CDR1 is MNHNY and CDR2 SVGAGI (reference sequence). The CDR3 sequence is CASVGHPTDTQYF. The CDR3 coding sequence is TGTGCCAGCGTGGGACATCCCACAGATACGCAGTATTTT.

This clonotype has a count of ten or more. The chain has TRBV5-1 and TRBJ1-1; D is uncertain. Trimming took off 0 bases at V and 5 bases at J, with 11 bases between the two ends. Germline-derived CDR1 and CDR2 are SGHRS and YFSETQ. The CDR3 loop spans 14 amino acids. The DNA for the CDR3 is TGCGCCAGCAGCTTGGAGGGCAGAGGTACTGAAGCTTTCTTT. This codes for CASSLEGRGTEAFF.

The V gene is TRBV10-3, the J gene TRBJ2-7; D not certain. Germline assignment: CDR1 ENHRY and CDR2 SYGVKD. V was shortened by 2 bases and J by 0 bases, with 8 bases between the two germline ends. CDR3 size: 14 residues. CDR3 coding DNA: TGTGCCATCAGTGAGGTGTCGAGCTCCTACGAGCAGTACTTC. It codes for CAISEVSSSYEQYF.

The sample holds a few counts of this clonotype. The chain joins TRBV7-8 to TRBJ2-1; TRBD2 matches at 8 bases. The germline V gene encodes CDR1 SGHVS and CDR2 FQNEAQ. The CDR3 sequence is 11 residues long. Trimming took 5 bases from V and 10 from J; bases not matched to a gene: 1. CDR3 nucleotides: TGTGCCAGCAGCCCGGGGGGGGAGCAGTTCTTC. Its protein product is CASSPGGEQFF.

The chain is built from TRBV5-6 and TRBJ2-5; D is possibly TRBD1 or TRBD2 (5 bases each). This CDR3 contains 16 residues. V lost 3 bases, J lost 4 bases, and 19 bases lay in between. Germline V lookup: CDR1 SGHDT, CDR2 YYEEEE. This CDR3 is CASSSYSGTLGETQYF. Written as DNA, the CDR3 is TGTGCCAGCAGCTCATATTCGGGGACCCTGGGAGAGACCCAGTACTTC.

The chain carries TRBV28 and TRBJ1-2; D unclear. There are 12 residues in the CDR3. The germline V and J ends were trimmed by 4 bases and 8 bases, with 11 bases remaining between them. The germline CDR1 and CDR2 sequences are MDHEN and SYDVKM. CDR3 in DNA: TGTGCCAGCAGTTCCCGACGAGGCGGCTACACCTTC. It yields the protein CASSSRRGGYTF.

A few counts support this clonotype. CDR3 region: CASSFLGASYNEQFF. As DNA, the CDR3 is TGCGCCAGCAGCTTTTTGGGGGCCTCCTACAATGAGCAGTTCTTC. The chain employs TRBV5-1 and TRBJ2-1; D is possibly TRBD1 (6 bases). CDR1 is SGHRS and CDR2 is YFSETQ in the germline V gene. There are 15 residues in the CDR3. Trimming cost V 2 bases and J 0 bases, with 9 bases left between them.

This clonotype was seen only a few times. CDR3 in DNA: TGTGCCAGCAGCTCGGGAACAGGGCAGCCCCAGCATTTT. It codes for CASSSGTGQPQHF. This rearrangement joins TRBV7-9 to TRBJ1-5, with D perhaps TRBD1 (6 bases). Germline V gives CDR1 SEHNR, CDR2 FQNEAQ (reference sequence). CDR3 size: 13 residues. V dropped 4 bases and J dropped 7 bases, with 11 bases sitting between them. The full variable domain, in which reference TRBV7-9 and TRBJ1-5 provide the parts outside the CDR3, is DTGVSQNPRHKITKRGQNVTFRCDPISEHNRLYWYRQTLGQGPEFLTYFQNEAQLEKSRLLSDRFSAERPKGSFSTLEIQRTEQGDSAMYLCASSSGTGQPQHFGDGTRLSIL.

This clonotype was observed a few times. The CDR3 carries no conserved terminal phenylalanine or tryptophan, so it likely arises from a read error. This chain links TRBV9 with TRBJ2-3; the D gene is possibly TRBD1 (6 bases). CDR3 length equals 15 residues. Per germline, CDR1 SGDLS and CDR2 YYNGEE. Deletions cut 3 bases from V and 2 bases from J, with 13 bases between. CDR3 protein: CASSEQGLTTDTQYL. The CDR3 bases are TGTGCCAGCAGCGAACAGGGTCTAACCACAGATACGCAGTATTTA.

The genes are TRBV20-1 and TRBJ2-7; 10 nucleotides align to TRBD2. The J segment lost 5 bases and the V segment lost 6 bases, leaving 19 bases of the junction unmatched. Germline-derived CDR1 and CDR2 are DFQATT and SNEGSKA (reference sequence). The CDR3 covers 17 residues. In DNA, the CDR3 is TGCAGTGCAGTTACTTTGGGGCTAGCGGGAGTGGGCCACGAGCAGTACTTC. Translated: CSAVTLGLAGVGHEQYF.

This clonotype has just a few counts. The CDR3 coding sequence is TGTGCCAGCAGCCCGGACAGGGGACAGCCCCAGCATTTT. Encoded protein: CASSPDRGQPQHF. The chain has TRBV7-2 and TRBJ1-5; 9 bases are shared with TRBD1. The V segment lost 5 bases and the J segment 7 bases; nucleotides outside the gene matches: 3. The CDR3 contains 13 residues. Germline CDR1 reads SGHTA; CDR2 reads FQGNSA. The complete variable domain, with remaining parts taken from reference TRBV7-2 and TRBJ1-5, reads GAGVSQSPSNKVTEKGKDVELRCDPISGHTALYWYRQSLGQGLEFLIYFQGNSAPDKSGLPSDRFSAERTGGSVSTLTIQRTQQEDSAVYLCASSPDRGQPQHFGDGTRLSIL.

Only a few counts were recorded for this clonotype. The chain has TRBV7-9 and TRBJ1-5, with D unclear. Germline-derived CDR1 and CDR2 are SEHNR and FQNEAQ (reference sequence). The CDR3 is 13 amino acids. The ends were cut back, 5 bases at V and 2 bases at J, with 7 bases in the middle. In DNA, the CDR3 is TGTGCCAGCAGCCCGGACGGCAATCAGCCCCAGCATTTT. Its translation is CASSPDGNQPQHF.

This clonotype was observed a handful of times. The chain links TRBV5-1 to TRBJ2-7; 10 bases match TRBD1. This CDR3 has 18 amino acids. V trimming: 1 base; J trimming: 1 base; junction bases outside the gene matches: 11. Germline V gives CDR1 SGHRS, CDR2 YFSETQ. CDR3 DNA: TGCGCCAGCAGCTTGTCATTTACCGGGACAGGGGTGTCCTACGAGCAGTACTTC. Protein product: CASSLSFTGTGVSYEQYF.

Details on this clonotype: A much larger clone lies a single base off, so this may be a read error. The chain employs TRBV6-5 and TRBJ2-1; TRBD2 matches 7 bases. CDR1 is MNHEY, CDR2 SVGAGI, per germline. The CDR3 has 15 amino acids. The CDR3 sequence: CASSIQRDSYNERFF. The CDR3 DNA reads TGTGCCAGCAGTATCCAGCGGGACTCCTACAATGAGCGGTTCTTC.

This clonotype was observed a handful of times. The chain has TRBV2 and TRBJ2-7; 7 bases are shared with TRBD2. V gave up 6 bases and J gave up 0 bases; unmatched junction bases: 5. From germline, CDR1 is SNHLY and CDR2 FYNNEI. The CDR3 is made up of 14 amino acids. CDR3 nucleotides: TGTGCCAGCAGAAGCGGGACCAACTCCTACGAGCAGTACTTC. Translated: CASRSGTNSYEQYF.

This rearrangement joins TRBV5-1 to TRBJ2-7, with D perhaps matching TRBD2 (5 bases). The CDR3 loop spans 14 amino acids. Germline loops: CDR1 SGHRS, CDR2 YFSETQ. Trimming pared 1 base from V and 3 bases from J, leaving 11 bases between. CDR3 in amino acids: CASSLRSGNYEQYF. CDR3 nucleotides: TGCGCCAGCAGCTTGAGGAGCGGTAACTACGAGCAGTACTTC.

The chain recombines TRBV6-2 or TRBV6-3 with TRBJ2-7; possibly TRBD1 for D (6 bases). This CDR3 has 13 amino acids. Germline CDR1 is MNHEY and CDR2 is SVGEGT. The V end lost 6 bases, the J end lost 4 bases, and 13 bases lay between the germline ends. The CDR3, as DNA: TGTGCCAGCAGCAGGGGCGGTGCTTACGAGCAGTACTTC. Protein product: CASSRGGAYEQYF.

Concerning this clonotype itself: Relative to the germline gene, one junction end is altered; a read error may explain this. The chain links TRBV5-1 to TRBJ2-3, with D possibly being TRBD1 (6 bases). Per germline, CDR1 SGHRS and CDR2 YFSETQ. The length of the CDR3 is 14 residues. The CDR3 loop reads CASSPRWDTYTQYF. In nucleotides, the CDR3 is TGCGCCAGCAGCCCTAGATGGGACACATATACGCAGTATTTT.

A word on this clonotype: An end of the junction does not agree with germline; a read error may underlie this. V and J are TRBV29-1 and TRBJ1-2; D not certain. CDR3 length: 13 amino acids. The germline CDR1 and CDR2 sequences are SQVTM and ANQGSEA. CDR3 region: CGVGRRLDYGYTF. The CDR3 nucleotides read TGCGGCGTTGGGCGGCGGTTAGACTATGGCTACACCTTC. Drawing the rest from reference TRBV29-1 and TRBJ1-2, the complete variable domain is SAVISQKPSRDICQRGTSLTIQCQVDSQVTMMFWYRQQPGQSLTLIATANQGSEATYESGFVIDKFPISRPNLTFSTLTVSNMSPEDSSIYLCGVGRRLDYGYTFGSGTRLTVV.

The V and J genes are TRBV7-2 and TRBJ2-3; 7 bases are shared with TRBD1. J was trimmed by 0 bases and V by 6 bases; bases with no gene match: 6. Germline CDR1 reads SGHTA; CDR2 reads FQGNSA. The CDR3 sequence is 15 residues long. The CDR3 nucleotides read TGTGCCAGCAGTTCCGGACAGGTTAGCACAGATACGCAGTATTTT. Protein: CASSSGQVSTDTQYF.

The chain links TRBV11-2 to TRBJ1-2, with D unclear. V dropped 0 bases and J dropped 7 bases, with 12 bases sitting between them. Germline CDR1 is SGHAT and CDR2 is FQNNGV. The CDR3 contains 14 residues. The CDR3, as DNA: TGTGCCAGCAGCTTAGATAAGTCAGGCCCTGGCTACACCTTC. This gives the protein CASSLDKSGPGYTF.

J is TRBJ2-1 and V is TRBV30; 10 bases match TRBD2. The germline V gene has CDR1 GTSNPN and CDR2 SVGIG (reference sequence). The junction had 3 bases not matched to a gene; V was cut back by 3 bases and J by 4 bases. CDR3 length: 14 amino acids. The CDR3 protein is CAWRSGRVYNEQFF. For the CDR3, the DNA is TGTGCCTGGAGGAGCGGGAGGGTTTACAATGAGCAGTTCTTC.

The V gene is TRBV5-1, the J gene TRBJ2-3; tentatively, D is TRBD1 or TRBD2 (7 bases each). The germline V gene encodes CDR1 SGHRS and CDR2 YFSETQ. The CDR3 loop spans 14 amino acids. The V end was cut by 4 bases, the J end by 4 bases, with 13 bases between. The CDR3 region is CASSQGGIADTQYF. CDR3 sequence (DNA): TGCGCCAGCAGCCAGGGGGGGATAGCAGATACGCAGTATTTT.

In its sample, this clonotype was seen a few times. This sequence joins TRBV19 and TRBJ1-2; 8 bases agree with TRBD1. With 1 base clipped from V and 1 base from J, the junction kept 5 bases outside the gene matches. From germline, CDR1 is LNHDA and CDR2 SQIVND (reference sequence). The CDR3 loop spans 16 amino acids. CDR3 in DNA: TGTGCCAGTAGTATAGCCGCGGACAGGGTTAACTATGGCTACACCTTC. It yields the protein CASSIAADRVNYGYTF.

V is TRBV5-5 and J is TRBJ1-1, with 7 bases lining up with TRBD1. This CDR3 spans 15 amino acids. CDR1 is SGHKS and CDR2 is YYEKEE in the germline V gene (reference sequence). Trimming cost V 4 bases and J 0 bases; bases outside gene matches: 6. CDR3 protein: CASSTRQGMNTEAFF. CDR3 nucleotides: TGTGCCAGCAGCACCCGACAGGGTATGAACACTGAAGCTTTCTTT.